Detailed here is one T cell receptor (beta chain). This CDR3 comprises 13 residues. CDR1 SEHNR and CDR2 FQNEAQ come from the germline V gene (reference sequence). V gave up 5 bases and J gave up 5 bases; unmatched junction bases: 5. Participants, roughly 18 to 89 years old, spanned around 25 US areas. This specimen comes from a study of blood T cell repertoires in COVID-19. About the research overall: Acute and convalescent COVID-19 specimens originated in the United States, Italy and Spain.

The protocol was immunoSEQ multiplex PCR, while the TCRdb copy is restricted to in-frame clones and leaves out a portion. The profile covers 150,000 or so clones, with about 84% appearing a single time and 12% taken by the ten largest. V gene TRBV7-9 combines with J gene TRBJ1-1, with 7 bases lining up with TRBD1. Sequencing was carried out using PBMCs or T cells enriched from blood (not recorded which). The source is a man between 45 and 60 years old who had recovered from COVID-19. CDR3 region: CASSQPGGTEAFF. In nucleotides, the CDR3 is TGTGCCAGCAGCCAACCAGGGGGTACTGAAGCTTTCTTT.